The sequence of this T cell receptor (beta chain) was determined in a study of T cell clonotyping in hematopoietic cell transplantation. General study results and limits: Broader posttransplant TCR repertoire diversity was predicted by graft donor and pretransplant recipient Inverse Simpson Index values. Cells were unsorted, so CD4 and CD8 contributions were not separated. At the given depth, recipient repertoires were over 97% de novo clonotypes.

CDR1 and CDR2 from the germline V gene are LNHNV and YYDKDF (reference sequence). With 7 bases clipped from V and 5 bases from J, the junction kept 11 bases outside the gene matches. The CDR3 is 15 amino acids. Regarding time point: recipient sample about 28 days before transplant, after cytoreduction. Samples: about 28 days before transplant, then days 30, 100 and 180 after. Measured with immunoSEQ multiplex PCR; TCRdb has only the in-frame clones, and not every one. Altogether about 45,000 clones are present, roughly 80% being singletons, with the ten largest covering roughly 5.5%. Points on this clone: Its antigen is not identified.

Sequenced material: peripheral blood mononuclear cells, taken before stem cell transplant. V gene TRBV15 combines with J gene TRBJ2-7, with 10 bases identical to TRBD1. The TCR sequence derives from a man between 60 and 75 years old with myelodysplastic syndrome. Some clones in this sample may be carry-over from other donors' samples. CDR3 in DNA: TGTGCCACCACCCTGGGACAGGGGATCGTCCACGAGCAGTACTTC. Translating it yields CATTLGQGIVHEQYF.